This entry lists 27 T cell receptor beta chains sequenced from one sample in a study of T cell responses to AZD1222 COVID-19 vaccine. Data came from immunoSEQ multiplex PCR; TCRdb stores just in-frame clones and leaves some out. The sample contains about 140,000 clones, around 90% of which appear only once. The specimen was peripheral blood, collected 28 days after the second dose of the MenACWY control vaccine. The receptors shown here come from an adult who received the MenACWY meningococcal vaccine as a control.

CDR3 nucleotides: TGTGCCAGCAGGTATCTTGGAACCGGGGAGCTGTTTTTT. Its translation: CASRYLGTGELFF. The chain links TRBV12-3 or TRBV12-4 to TRBJ2-2; D uncertain. Between the trimmed V and J ends, which lost 6 bases and 5 bases, there was a span of 10 bases. The CDR3 loop spans 13 amino acids.

V usage is TRBV30 and J usage is TRBJ1-3, with 7 bases fitting TRBD1. The CDR3 is made up of 13 amino acids. Looked up from germline, CDR1 is GTSNPN and CDR2 is SVGIG (reference sequence). The DNA for the CDR3 is TGTGTTAGCTACAGGGGACTTGGCGACACCATATATTTT. This translates into CVSYRGLGDTIYF. The variable domain in full, with the rest retrieved from reference TRBV30 and TRBJ1-3, is SQTIHQWPATLVQPVGSPLSLECTVEGTSNPNLYWYRQAAGRGLQLLFYSVGIGQISSEVPQNLSASRPQDRQFILSSKKLLLSDSGFYLCVSYRGLGDTIYFGEGSWLTVV.

The J gene is TRBJ2-2, the V gene TRBV11-2; no clear D gene. Trimming shortened V by 5 bases and J by 5 bases, and 12 bases separated the two germline ends. In germline, CDR1 is SGHAT, CDR2 FQNNGV. The CDR3 is made up of 14 amino acids. CDR3 region: CASSPDTTTGELFF. CDR3 coding DNA: TGTGCCAGCAGCCCCGACACGACAACCGGGGAGCTGTTTTTT.

This clone showed up just once. The gene calls are TRBV19 and TRBJ2-3, with 9 bases lining up with TRBD2. CDR3 length: 16 amino acids. V was clipped by 3 bases and J by 0 bases; unmatched bases: 4. Per germline, CDR1 LNHDA and CDR2 SQIVND (reference sequence). Here the CDR3 DNA reads TGTGCCAGTAGTATCGAGCGGGGGGTCAGCACAGATACGCAGTATTTT. This gives the protein CASSIERGVSTDTQYF.

This chain connects TRBV3-1 (or the pseudogene TRBV3-2) to TRBJ2-7; TRBD1 matches at 9 bases. This CDR3 has 14 amino acids. Germline CDR1 and CDR2: LGHDT and YNNKEL (reference sequence). Unmatched junction bases numbered 1, after V lost 2 bases and J lost 2 bases. CDR3 sequence: CASSQWTGAYEQYF. The CDR3 nucleotides are TGTGCCAGCAGCCAATGGACAGGGGCCTACGAGCAGTACTTC.

This clone has just one count. The chain couples TRBV7-2 to TRBJ2-2, with TRBD2 identical over 10 bases. This CDR3 has 21 amino acids. The trim removed 0 bases at V and 3 bases at J, leaving 16 bases unmatched. Per the germline V gene, CDR1 is SGHTA and CDR2 is FQGNSA. This CDR3 reads CASSLAWGSSGGVLDTGELFF. The CDR3 DNA sequence: TGTGCCAGCAGCTTAGCTTGGGGGTCTAGCGGGGGCGTTCTGGACACCGGGGAGCTGTTTTTT.

The V and J genes are TRBV12-3 or TRBV12-4 and TRBJ1-2; no reliable D call. Trimming removed 7 bases at V and 1 base at J, with 10 bases between. The CDR3 covers 13 residues. The CDR3 is CASKADGNYGYTF. CDR3 in DNA: TGTGCCAGCAAAGCAGACGGTAACTATGGCTACACCTTC.

The chain couples TRBV5-5 to TRBJ1-6; no clear D. Germline V lookup: CDR1 SGHKS, CDR2 YYEKEE (reference sequence). This CDR3 comprises 15 residues. Trimming cost V 0 bases and J 8 bases, with 12 bases left between them. CDR3 amino acids: CASSLAITGDSPLHF. CDR3 in DNA: TGTGCCAGCAGCTTGGCCATCACTGGGGATTCACCCCTCCACTTT.

The chain employs TRBV7-9 and TRBJ2-4; D is possibly TRBD2 (7 bases). The germline CDR1 and CDR2 sequences are SEHNR and FQNEAQ (reference sequence). V dropped 1 base and J dropped 8 bases, with 12 bases sitting between them. The CDR3 totals 14 residues. DNA of the CDR3: TGTGCCAGCAGCTTAGGACAGGCGGGGGACATTCAGTACTTC. Its protein product is CASSLGQAGDIQYF.

The gene calls are TRBV5-1 and TRBJ2-1; D is perhaps TRBD1 (8 bases). The CDR3 is 13 amino acids. Looked up from germline, CDR1 is SGHRS and CDR2 is YFSETQ. With 3 bases removed from V and 10 bases from J, the gap between germline ends came to 14 bases. CDR3 protein: CASSSGQGLEQFF. Written as DNA, the CDR3 is TGCGCCAGCAGCTCTGGACAGGGACTAGAGCAGTTCTTC.

A single count supports this clone. This chain joins TRBV28 and TRBJ1-1; D may be TRBD1 (6 bases). V was shortened by 1 base and J by 1 base, with 10 bases between the two germline ends. The CDR3 is 15 residues long. The germline CDR1 and CDR2 sequences are MDHEN and SYDVKM. The CDR3 DNA reads TGTGCCAGCAGTTTATCGGGGGCCGCGAACACTGAAGCTTTCTTT. Its protein is CASSLSGAANTEAFF.

The chain carries TRBV28 and TRBJ2-5, with a possible D match to TRBD1 (6 bases). Germline V gene data show CDR1 as MDHEN and CDR2 as SYDVKM. The V end was cut by 5 bases, the J end by 2 bases, with 15 bases between. This CDR3 spans 15 amino acids. The CDR3 here is CASSNDRRRQETQYF. DNA of the CDR3: TGTGCCAGCAGTAACGACAGGAGGCGGCAAGAGACCCAGTACTTC.

V is TRBV5-5 and J is TRBJ1-2; 10 bases are a match to TRBD1. Germline V gene sequence: CDR1 SGHKS, CDR2 YYEKEE (reference sequence). CDR3 length: 13 residues. V dropped 4 bases and J dropped 6; count of bases not matched to a gene: 3. The CDR3 DNA follows: TGTGCCAGCAGCAAGACAGGGGGCGATGGCTACACCTTC. It yields the protein CASSKTGGDGYTF.

This clone came up once. J is TRBJ2-3 and V is TRBV19, with D perhaps given as TRBD1 or TRBD2 (5 bases each). The CDR3 extends over 15 amino acids. Germline values: CDR1 LNHDA, CDR2 SQIVND (reference sequence). Deletions cut 3 bases from V and 2 bases from J, with 12 bases between. This chain's CDR3 is CASSIGARPTDTQYF. In nucleotides, the CDR3 is TGTGCCAGTAGTATCGGGGCCCGGCCCACAGATACGCAGTATTTT.

The chain recombines TRBV19 with TRBJ1-2; a possible D gene is TRBD1 (6 bases). V was pared by 5 bases and J by 8 bases, with 18 bases between. There are 14 residues in the CDR3. Germline-derived CDR1 and CDR2 are LNHDA and SQIVND (reference sequence). The chain's CDR3 is CASSPTPGAEGYTF. The CDR3 DNA reads as TGTGCCAGTAGTCCCACTCCGGGGGCGGAAGGCTACACCTTC. Full variable domain (missing parts from reference TRBV19 and TRBJ1-2): DGGITQSPKYLFRKEGQNVTLSCEQNLNHDAMYWYRQDPGQGLRLIYYSQIVNDFQKGDIAEGYSVSREKKESFPLTVTSAQKNPTAFYLCASSPTPGAEGYTFGSGTRLTVV.

On this clone itself: The junction and the germline gene differ at one end; a read error may be behind it. The rearrangement joins TRBV6-5 to TRBJ1-1; TRBD1 might be the D (6 bases). The CDR3 has 15 residues. Germline-derived CDR1 and CDR2 are MNHEY and SVGAGI. The CDR3 protein is CASSYSRQGNPEAFF. Here the CDR3 DNA reads TGTGCCAGCAGTTACTCGAGGCAGGGGAACCCTGAAGCTTTCTTT.

The V and J genes are TRBV6-5 and TRBJ1-4; D call uncertain. The germline CDR1 and CDR2 sequences are MNHEY and SVGAGI. The CDR3 runs 14 residues. Trimming removed 2 bases from V and 7 bases from J, with 11 bases in between. CDR3 DNA: TGTGCCAGCAGTTACGACGTGCGGGGTGAAAAACTGTTTTTT. Protein: CASSYDVRGEKLFF.

The J gene is TRBJ2-7, the V gene TRBV5-1, with D tentatively TRBD1 (6 bases). Trimming removed 3 bases from V and 6 bases from J, with 16 bases in between. The CDR3 sequence is 14 residues long. Germline V gene data show CDR1 as SGHRS and CDR2 as YFSETQ. The CDR3 nucleotides read TGCGCCAGCAGCTCGACAGGAGGAGGTTTCGAGCAGTACTTC. Translation gives CASSSTGGGFEQYF.

This chain links TRBV6-5 with TRBJ2-2, with D perhaps TRBD2 (5 bases). CDR3 length: 14 amino acids. CDR1 is MNHEY, CDR2 SVGAGI, per germline. Trimming shortened V by 3 bases and J by 4 bases, and 9 bases separated the two germline ends. In DNA, the CDR3 is TGTGCCAGCAGTTATGCGGGTTTCACCGGGGAGCTGTTTTTT. Translating it yields CASSYAGFTGELFF.

The rearrangement links TRBV3-1 (or the pseudogene TRBV3-2) to TRBJ2-2, with 9 bases fitting TRBD2. Germline trimming cut 0 bases from V and 2 bases from J; bases unmatched to any gene: 16. This CDR3 comprises 21 residues. Germline loops: CDR1 LGHDT, CDR2 YNNKEL (reference sequence). The CDR3 here is CASSQEGVVGLAGINTGELFF. In DNA, the CDR3 is TGTGCCAGCAGCCAAGAGGGGGTGGTTGGTCTAGCGGGGATTAACACCGGGGAGCTGTTTTTT.

This rearrangement joins TRBV6-5 to TRBJ1-6; D is possibly TRBD1 (6 bases). Trimming cost V 7 bases and J 9 bases, with 13 bases left between them. CDR3 size: 13 residues. Germline CDR1 is MNHEY and CDR2 is SVGAGI. CDR3 amino acids: CASTHREGSPLHF. The CDR3 nucleotides read TGTGCCAGCACCCACAGGGAGGGTTCACCCCTCCACTTT.

The V call is TRBV20-1, the J call TRBJ2-7; D may be TRBD1 (6 bases). Trimming pared 3 bases from V and 0 bases from J, leaving 15 bases between. The CDR3 runs to 15 residues. In germline, CDR1 is DFQATT, CDR2 SNEGSKA (reference sequence). The CDR3 sequence: CSASPPTGNSYEQYF. For the CDR3, the DNA is TGCAGTGCTAGTCCACCAACAGGGAACTCCTACGAGCAGTACTTC.

V gene TRBV6-2 or TRBV6-3 combines with J gene TRBJ1-1; D is unresolved. Trimming removed 2 bases at V and 10 bases at J, with 14 bases between. The CDR3 has 13 amino acids. The germline CDR1 and CDR2 sequences are MNHEY and SVGEGT. The CDR3: CASSYDEYGVAFF. DNA of the CDR3: TGTGCCAGCAGTTACGACGAGTATGGGGTAGCTTTCTTT.

This clone appeared a few times. V usage is TRBV2 and J usage is TRBJ1-5, with D unresolved. The CDR3 has 16 amino acids. Germline CDR1 SNHLY, CDR2 FYNNEI. V was cut by 8 bases and J by 0 bases, with 17 bases left in between. The CDR3 nucleotides read TGTGCCAGCGGGTCCGGGAATACATATAGCAATCAGCCCCAGCATTTT. This sequence encodes CASGSGNTYSNQPQHF.

Concerning this clone: Other DNA sequences in this sample translate to the same CDR3. The V call is TRBV18, the J call TRBJ1-5; D gene uncertain. Trimming removed 3 bases at V and 0 bases at J, with 6 bases between. In germline, CDR1 is KGHSH, CDR2 LQKENI. The CDR3 consists of 14 residues. This CDR3 is CASSPQDSNQPQHF. The DNA for the CDR3 is TGTGCCAGCTCACCGCAAGATAGCAATCAGCCCCAGCATTTT.

The genes are TRBV9 and TRBJ2-3, with 9 positions matching TRBD2. Germline CDR1 is SGDLS and CDR2 is YYNGEE. The CDR3 covers 14 residues. Trimming cost V 6 bases and J 6 bases; bases outside gene matches: 8. The CDR3 region has the DNA TGTGCCAGCACAGGCGGGGGGGAATACGATACGCAGTATTTT. It encodes CASTGGGEYDTQYF.

The chain uses TRBV5-1 and TRBJ1-5; 9 bases match TRBD1. The germline V gene encodes CDR1 SGHRS and CDR2 YFSETQ. This CDR3 has 15 residues. V trimming: 3 bases; J trimming: 1 base; junction bases outside the gene matches: 2. In nucleotides, the CDR3 is TGCGCCAGCAGCTCAGGGACAGGGAGCAATCAGCCCCAGCATTTT. Its protein product is CASSSGTGSNQPQHF.